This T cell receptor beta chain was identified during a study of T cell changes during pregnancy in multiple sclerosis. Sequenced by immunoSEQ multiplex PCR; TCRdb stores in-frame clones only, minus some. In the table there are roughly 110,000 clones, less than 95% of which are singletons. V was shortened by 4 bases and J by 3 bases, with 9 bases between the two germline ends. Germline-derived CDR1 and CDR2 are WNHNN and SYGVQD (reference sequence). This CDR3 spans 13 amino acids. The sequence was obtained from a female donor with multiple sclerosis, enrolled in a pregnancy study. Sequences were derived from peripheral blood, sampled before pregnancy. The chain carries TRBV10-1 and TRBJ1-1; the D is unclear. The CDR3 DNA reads TGCGCCAGCAGTGCTTCGGAGGACACTGAAGCTTTCTTT. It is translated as CASSASEDTEAFF.